This T cell receptor (beta chain) stems from a study of T cell responses to AZD1222 COVID-19 vaccine. Measured with immunoSEQ multiplex PCR; TCRdb has only the in-frame clones, and not every one. The profile shows more than 95,000 clones, roughly 92% of them singletons. Germline CDR1 and CDR2: LNHDA and SQIVND (reference sequence). The CDR3 is made up of 13 amino acids. V lost 6 bases to trimming and J lost 6 bases, with 12 bases between them. This material consisted of peripheral blood, taken on day 0 of AZD1222 vaccination. This clonotype was sampled from an adult in good health. This chain uses TRBV19 with TRBJ2-4; D is possibly TRBD2 (5 bases). CDR3 sequence reads: CASSPGLGNIQYF. CDR3 coding DNA: TGTGCCAGTAGCCCCGGACTGGGAAACATTCAGTACTTC.